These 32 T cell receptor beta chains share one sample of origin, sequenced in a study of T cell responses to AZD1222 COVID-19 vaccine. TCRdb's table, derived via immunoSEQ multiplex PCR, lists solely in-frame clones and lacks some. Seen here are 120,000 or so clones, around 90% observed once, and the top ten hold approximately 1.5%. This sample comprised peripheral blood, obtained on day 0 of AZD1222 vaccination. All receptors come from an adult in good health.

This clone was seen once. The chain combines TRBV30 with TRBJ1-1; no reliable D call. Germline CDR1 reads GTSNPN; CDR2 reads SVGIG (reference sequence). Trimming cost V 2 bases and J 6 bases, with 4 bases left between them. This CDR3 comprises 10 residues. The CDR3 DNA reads TGTGCCTGGAGTCGCGCTGAAGCTTTCTTT. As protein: CAWSRAEAFF. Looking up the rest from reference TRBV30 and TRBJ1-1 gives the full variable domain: SQTIHQWPATLVQPVGSPLSLECTVEGTSNPNLYWYRQAAGRGLQLLFYSVGIGQISSEVPQNLSASRPQDRQFILSSKKLLLSDSGFYLCAWSRAEAFFGQGTRLTVV.

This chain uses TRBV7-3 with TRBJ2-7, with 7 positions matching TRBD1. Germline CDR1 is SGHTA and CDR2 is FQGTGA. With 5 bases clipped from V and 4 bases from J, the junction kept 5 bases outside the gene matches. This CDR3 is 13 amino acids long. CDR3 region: CASSPQQGYEQYF. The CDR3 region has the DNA TGTGCCAGCAGCCCCCAACAGGGGTACGAGCAGTACTTC.

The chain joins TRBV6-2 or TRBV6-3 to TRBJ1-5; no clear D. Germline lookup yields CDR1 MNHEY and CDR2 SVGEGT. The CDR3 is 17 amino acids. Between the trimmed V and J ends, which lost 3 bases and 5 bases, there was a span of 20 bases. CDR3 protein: CASSYTSRVGRDQPQHF. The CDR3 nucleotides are TGTGCCAGCAGTTATACGTCCCGGGTCGGGAGGGATCAGCCCCAGCATTTT.

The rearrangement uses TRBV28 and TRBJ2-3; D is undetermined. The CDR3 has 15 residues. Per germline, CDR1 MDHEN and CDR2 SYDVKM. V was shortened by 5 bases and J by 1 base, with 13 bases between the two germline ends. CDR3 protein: CASSPPGSGTDTQYF. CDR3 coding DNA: TGTGCCAGCAGTCCCCCCGGGTCGGGCACAGATACGCAGTATTTT.

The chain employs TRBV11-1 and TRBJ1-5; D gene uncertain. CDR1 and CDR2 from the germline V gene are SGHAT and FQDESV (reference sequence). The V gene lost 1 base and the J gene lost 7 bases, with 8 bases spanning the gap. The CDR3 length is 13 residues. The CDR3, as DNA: TGTGCCAGCAGCTTAGAGTCAAGCCAGCCCCAGCATTTT. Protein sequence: CASSLESSQPQHF. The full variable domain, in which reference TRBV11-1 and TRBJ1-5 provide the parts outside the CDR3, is EAEVAQSPRYKITEKSQAVAFWCDPISGHATLYWYRQILGQGPELLVQFQDESVVDDSQLPKDRFSAERLKGVDSTLKIQPAELGDSAMYLCASSLESSQPQHFGDGTRLSIL.

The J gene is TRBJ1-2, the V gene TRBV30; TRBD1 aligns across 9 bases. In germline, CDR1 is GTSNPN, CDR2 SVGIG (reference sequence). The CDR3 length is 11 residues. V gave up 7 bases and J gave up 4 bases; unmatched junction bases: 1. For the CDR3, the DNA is TGTGCCTCGGGACAGGGCTATGGCTACACCTTC. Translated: CASGQGYGYTF.

In DNA, the CDR3 is TGTGCCAGCAGCTCGATAAAAAGCGGGGCCTCCTACGAGCAGTACTTC. Its protein is CASSSIKSGASYEQYF. The rearrangement links TRBV7-9 to TRBJ2-7, with 7 bases identical to TRBD2. Germline V lookup: CDR1 SEHNR, CDR2 FQNEAQ (reference sequence). This CDR3 region has 16 residues. J lost 0 bases, V lost 4 bases, and 9 bases had no gene match.

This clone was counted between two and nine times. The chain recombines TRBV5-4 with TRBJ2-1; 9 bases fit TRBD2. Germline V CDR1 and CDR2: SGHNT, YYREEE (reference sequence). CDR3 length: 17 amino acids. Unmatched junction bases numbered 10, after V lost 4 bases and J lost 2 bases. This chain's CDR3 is CASSRPSGAHPYNEQFF. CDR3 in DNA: TGTGCCAGCAGCCGGCCTAGCGGGGCTCACCCCTACAATGAGCAGTTCTTC.

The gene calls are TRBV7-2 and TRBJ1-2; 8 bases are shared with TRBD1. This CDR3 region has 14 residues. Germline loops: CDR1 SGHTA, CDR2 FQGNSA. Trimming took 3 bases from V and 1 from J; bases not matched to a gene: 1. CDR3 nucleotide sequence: TGTGCCAGCAGCTTCGACAGGGGTAACTATGGCTACACCTTC. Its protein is CASSFDRGNYGYTF.

CDR3 in amino acids: CASSLSRREQFF. The CDR3 DNA sequence: TGTGCCAGCTCGTTAAGCCGGAGGGAGCAGTTCTTC. The chain combines TRBV7-8 with TRBJ2-1; weak D call: TRBD2 (5 bases). Germline V gene sequence: CDR1 SGHVS, CDR2 FQNEAQ. The CDR3 has 12 residues. The V end lost 8 bases, the J end lost 10 bases, and 15 bases lay between the germline ends.

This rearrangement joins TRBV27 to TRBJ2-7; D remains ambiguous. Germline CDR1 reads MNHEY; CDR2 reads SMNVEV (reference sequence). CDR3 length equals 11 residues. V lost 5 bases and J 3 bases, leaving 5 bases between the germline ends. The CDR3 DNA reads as TGTGCCAGCAGTCAAGGCTACGAGCAGTACTTC. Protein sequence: CASSQGYEQYF.

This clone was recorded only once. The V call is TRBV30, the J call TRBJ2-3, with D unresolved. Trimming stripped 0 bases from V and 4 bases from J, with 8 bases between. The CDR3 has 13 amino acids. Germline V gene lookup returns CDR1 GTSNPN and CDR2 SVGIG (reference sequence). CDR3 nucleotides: TGTGCCTGGAGTGTCACTGCGGCAGATACGCAGTATTTT. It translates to CAWSVTAADTQYF. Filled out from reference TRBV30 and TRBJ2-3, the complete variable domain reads SQTIHQWPATLVQPVGSPLSLECTVEGTSNPNLYWYRQAAGRGLQLLFYSVGIGQISSEVPQNLSASRPQDRQFILSSKKLLLSDSGFYLCAWSVTAADTQYFGPGTRLTVL.

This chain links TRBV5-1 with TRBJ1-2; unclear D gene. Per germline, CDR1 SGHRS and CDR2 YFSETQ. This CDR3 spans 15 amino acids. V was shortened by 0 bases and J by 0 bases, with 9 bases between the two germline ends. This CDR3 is CASSLAPGPNYGYTF. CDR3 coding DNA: TGCGCCAGCAGCTTGGCGCCGGGTCCTAACTATGGCTACACCTTC. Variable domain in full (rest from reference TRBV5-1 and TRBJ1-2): KAGVTQTPRYLIKTRGQQVTLSCSPISGHRSVSWYQQTPGQGLQFLFEYFSETQRNKGNFPGRFSGRQFSNSRSEMNVSTLELGDSALYLCASSLAPGPNYGYTFGSGTRLTVV.

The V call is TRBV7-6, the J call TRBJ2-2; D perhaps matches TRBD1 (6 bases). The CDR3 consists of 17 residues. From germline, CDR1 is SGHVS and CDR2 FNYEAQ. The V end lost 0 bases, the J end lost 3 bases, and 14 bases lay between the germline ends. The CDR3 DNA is TGTGCCAGCAGCTTAGCGCTTGCAGGGGATGACACCGGGGAGCTGTTTTTT. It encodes CASSLALAGDDTGELFF.

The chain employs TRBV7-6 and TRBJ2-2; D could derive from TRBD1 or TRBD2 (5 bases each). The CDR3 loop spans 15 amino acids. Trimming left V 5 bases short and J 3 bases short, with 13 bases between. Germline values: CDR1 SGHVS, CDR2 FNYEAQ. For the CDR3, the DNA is TGTGCCAGCAGCCCCCGGGACCGGTACACCGGGGAGCTGTTTTTT. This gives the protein CASSPRDRYTGELFF.

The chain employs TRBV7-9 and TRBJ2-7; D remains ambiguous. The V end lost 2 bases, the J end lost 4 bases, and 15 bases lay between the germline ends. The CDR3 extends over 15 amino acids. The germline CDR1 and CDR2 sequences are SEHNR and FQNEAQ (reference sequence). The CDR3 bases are TGTGCCAGCAGCTTACCGTTGAGGTCCGGGTACGAGCAGTACTTC. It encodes CASSLPLRSGYEQYF.

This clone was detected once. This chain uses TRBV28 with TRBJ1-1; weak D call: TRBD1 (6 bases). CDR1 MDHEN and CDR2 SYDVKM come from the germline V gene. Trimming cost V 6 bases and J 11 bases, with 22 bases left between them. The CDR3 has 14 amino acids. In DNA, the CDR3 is TGTGCCAGCAGCTCAACAGGGTCCCCTCAGGGGGCTTTCTTT. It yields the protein CASSSTGSPQGAFF.

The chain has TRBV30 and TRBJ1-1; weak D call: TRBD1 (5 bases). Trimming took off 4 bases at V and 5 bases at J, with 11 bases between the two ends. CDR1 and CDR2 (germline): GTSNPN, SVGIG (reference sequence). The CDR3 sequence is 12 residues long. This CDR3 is CAWNPQGTEAFF. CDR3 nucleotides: TGTGCCTGGAATCCCCAGGGAACTGAAGCTTTCTTT.

CDR3 nucleotides: TGTGCCAGCAGTTTCGGGGGGCGGTTTTCCACTGAAGCTTTCTTT. Residues: CASSFGGRFSTEAFF. This chain connects TRBV27 to TRBJ1-1; possibly TRBD1 for D (6 bases). Germline CDR1 is MNHEY and CDR2 is SMNVEV (reference sequence). This CDR3 contains 15 residues. V gave up 3 bases and J gave up 4 bases, with 15 bases separating them.

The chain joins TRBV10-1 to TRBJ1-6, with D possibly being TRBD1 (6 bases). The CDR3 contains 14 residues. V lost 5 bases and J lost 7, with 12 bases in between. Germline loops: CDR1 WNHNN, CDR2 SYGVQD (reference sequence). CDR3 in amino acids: CASSPGTPNSPLHF. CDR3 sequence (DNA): TGCGCCAGCAGTCCCGGGACACCAAATTCACCCCTCCACTTT.

CDR3 amino acids: CASSLGQGISGANVLTF. For the CDR3, the DNA is TGTGCCAGCAGCTTGGGACAGGGGATTTCTGGGGCCAACGTCCTGACTTTC. The V and J genes are TRBV5-5 and TRBJ2-6, with 8 bases matching TRBD1. This CDR3 contains 17 residues. J lost 1 base, V lost 0 bases, and 3 bases had no gene match. Germline-derived CDR1 and CDR2 are SGHKS and YYEKEE (reference sequence).

The CDR3 bases are TGTGCCTGGAGTGTACTGCGGGGGACAGGGAGGAATTCACCCCTCCACTTT. This translates into CAWSVLRGTGRNSPLHF. The rearrangement joins TRBV30 to TRBJ1-6; TRBD1 matches at 9 bases. V lost 0 bases, J lost 7 bases, and 10 bases stayed unmatched. The germline V gene encodes CDR1 GTSNPN and CDR2 SVGIG (reference sequence). This CDR3 spans 17 amino acids.

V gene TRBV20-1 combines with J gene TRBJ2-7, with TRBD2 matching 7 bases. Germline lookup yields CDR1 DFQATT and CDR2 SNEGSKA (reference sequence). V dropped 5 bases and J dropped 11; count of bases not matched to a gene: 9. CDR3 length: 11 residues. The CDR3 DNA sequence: TGCAGTGCTCGGACGGGGGGAGACGAGTACTTC. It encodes CSARTGGDEYF.

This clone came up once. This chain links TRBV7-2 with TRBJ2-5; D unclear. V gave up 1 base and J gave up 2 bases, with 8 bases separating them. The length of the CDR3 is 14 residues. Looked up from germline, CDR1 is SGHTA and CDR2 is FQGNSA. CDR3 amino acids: CASSLGRAQETQYF. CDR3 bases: TGTGCCAGCAGCTTAGGCCGGGCGCAAGAGACCCAGTACTTC.

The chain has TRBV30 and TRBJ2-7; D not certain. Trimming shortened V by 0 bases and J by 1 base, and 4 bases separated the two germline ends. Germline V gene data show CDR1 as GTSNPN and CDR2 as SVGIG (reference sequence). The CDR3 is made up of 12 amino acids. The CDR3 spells CAWSVNSYEQYF. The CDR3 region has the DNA TGTGCCTGGAGTGTAAATTCCTACGAGCAGTACTTC.

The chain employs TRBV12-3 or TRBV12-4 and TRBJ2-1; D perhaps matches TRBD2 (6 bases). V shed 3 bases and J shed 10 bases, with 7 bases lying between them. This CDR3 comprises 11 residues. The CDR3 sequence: CASSLGGEQFF. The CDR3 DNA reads TGTGCCAGCAGTTTGGGGGGAGAGCAGTTCTTC.

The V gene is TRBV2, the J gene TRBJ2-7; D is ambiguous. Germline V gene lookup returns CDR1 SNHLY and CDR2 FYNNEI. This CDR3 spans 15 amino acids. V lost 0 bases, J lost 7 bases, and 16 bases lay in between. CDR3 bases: TGTGCCAGCAGTGAAGCTCAGCAGCGCGTGCGGGAGCAGTACTTC. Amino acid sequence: CASSEAQQRVREQYF. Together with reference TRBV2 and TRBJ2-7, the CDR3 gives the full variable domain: EPEVTQTPSHQVTQMGQEVILRCVPISNHLYFYWYRQILGQKVEFLVSFYNNEISEKSEIFDDQFSVERPDGSNFTLKIRSTKLEDSAMYFCASSEAQQRVREQYFGPGTRLTVT.

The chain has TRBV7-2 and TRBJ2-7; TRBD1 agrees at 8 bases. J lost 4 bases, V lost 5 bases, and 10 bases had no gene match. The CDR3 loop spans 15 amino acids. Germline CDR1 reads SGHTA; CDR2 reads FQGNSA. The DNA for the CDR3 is TGTGCCAGCAGCATCGGACAGGGAGGAAGGTACGAGCAGTACTTC. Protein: CASSIGQGGRYEQYF.

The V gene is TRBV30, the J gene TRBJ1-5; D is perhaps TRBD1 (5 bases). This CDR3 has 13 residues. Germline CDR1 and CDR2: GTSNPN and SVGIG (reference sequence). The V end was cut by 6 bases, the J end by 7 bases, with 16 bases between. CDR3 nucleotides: TGTGCCTGCCAATCGGGGGGACGCCAGCCCCAGCATTTT. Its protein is CACQSGGRQPQHF.

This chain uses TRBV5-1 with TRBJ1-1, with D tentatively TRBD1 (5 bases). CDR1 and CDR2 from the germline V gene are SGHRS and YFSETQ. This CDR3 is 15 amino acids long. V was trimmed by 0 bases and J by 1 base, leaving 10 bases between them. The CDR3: CASSLGGPSNTEAFF. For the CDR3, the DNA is TGCGCCAGCAGCTTGGGGGGACCCTCGAACACTGAAGCTTTCTTT. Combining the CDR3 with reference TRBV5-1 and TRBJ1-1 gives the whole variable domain KAGVTQTPRYLIKTRGQQVTLSCSPISGHRSVSWYQQTPGQGLQFLFEYFSETQRNKGNFPGRFSGRQFSNSRSEMNVSTLELGDSALYLCASSLGGPSNTEAFFGQGTRLTVV.

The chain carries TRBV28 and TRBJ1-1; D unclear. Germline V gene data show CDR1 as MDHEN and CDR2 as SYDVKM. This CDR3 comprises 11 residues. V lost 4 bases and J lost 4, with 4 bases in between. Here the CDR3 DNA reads TGTGCCAGCAGTTCGAGCACTGAAGCTTTCTTT. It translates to CASSSSTEAFF.

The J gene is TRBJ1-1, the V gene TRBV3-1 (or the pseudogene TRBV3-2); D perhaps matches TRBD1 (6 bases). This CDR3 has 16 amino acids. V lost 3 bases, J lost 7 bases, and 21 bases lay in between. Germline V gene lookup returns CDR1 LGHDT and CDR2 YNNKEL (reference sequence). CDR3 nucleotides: TGTGCCAGCAGCCAGACTCACGGGGGCGCGGGGGGTGAAGCTTTCTTT. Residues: CASSQTHGGAGGEAFF.